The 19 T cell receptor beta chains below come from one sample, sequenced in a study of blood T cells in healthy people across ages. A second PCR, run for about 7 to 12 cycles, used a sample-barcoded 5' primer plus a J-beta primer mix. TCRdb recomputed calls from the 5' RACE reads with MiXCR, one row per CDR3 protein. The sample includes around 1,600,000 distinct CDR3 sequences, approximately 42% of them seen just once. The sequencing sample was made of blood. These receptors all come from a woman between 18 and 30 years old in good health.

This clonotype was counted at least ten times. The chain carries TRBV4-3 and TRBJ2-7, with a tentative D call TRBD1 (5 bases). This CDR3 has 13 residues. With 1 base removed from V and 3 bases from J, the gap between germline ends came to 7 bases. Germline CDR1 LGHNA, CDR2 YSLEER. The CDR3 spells CASSQVGDYEQYF. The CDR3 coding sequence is TGCGCCAGCAGCCAAGTAGGGGACTACGAGCAGTACTTC.

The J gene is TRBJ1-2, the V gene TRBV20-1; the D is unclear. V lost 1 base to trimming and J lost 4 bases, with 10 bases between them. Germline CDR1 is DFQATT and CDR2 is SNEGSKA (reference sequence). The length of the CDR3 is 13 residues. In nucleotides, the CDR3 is TGCAGTGCTAGAGCAGACCTTATCTATGGCTACACCTTC. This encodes CSARADLIYGYTF.

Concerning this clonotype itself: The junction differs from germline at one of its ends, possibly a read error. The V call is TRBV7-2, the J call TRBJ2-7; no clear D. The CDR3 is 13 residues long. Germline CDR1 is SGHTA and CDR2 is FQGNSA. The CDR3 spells CASSPAASDEQYF. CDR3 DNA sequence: TGTGCCAGCAGCCCCGCGGCCTCCGACGAGCAGTACTTC.

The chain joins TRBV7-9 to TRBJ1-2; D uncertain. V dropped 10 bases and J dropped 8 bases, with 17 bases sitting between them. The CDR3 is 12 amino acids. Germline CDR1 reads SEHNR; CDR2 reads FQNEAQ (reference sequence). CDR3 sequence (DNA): TGTGCCAACTTGGACTCCGTGTGGGGCTACACCTTC. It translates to CANLDSVWGYTF.

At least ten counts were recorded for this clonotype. The CDR3 nucleotides read TGTGCCAGCAGTTTCCAGGGTGCCTACGAGCAGTACTTC. The encoded protein is CASSFQGAYEQYF. V usage is TRBV27 and J usage is TRBJ2-7, with a possible D match to TRBD1 (5 bases). This CDR3 region has 13 residues. V lost 3 bases to trimming and J lost 2 bases, with 8 bases between them. From germline, CDR1 is MNHEY and CDR2 SMNVEV (reference sequence).

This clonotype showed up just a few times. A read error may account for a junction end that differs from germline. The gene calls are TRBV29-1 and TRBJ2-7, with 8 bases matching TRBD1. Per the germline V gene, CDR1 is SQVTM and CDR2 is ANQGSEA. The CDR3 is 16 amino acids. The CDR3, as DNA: TGCAGCGTTGTGGCAACAGGGGGACTCCCTAGCTACGAGCTGTACTTC. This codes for CSVVATGGLPSYELYF.

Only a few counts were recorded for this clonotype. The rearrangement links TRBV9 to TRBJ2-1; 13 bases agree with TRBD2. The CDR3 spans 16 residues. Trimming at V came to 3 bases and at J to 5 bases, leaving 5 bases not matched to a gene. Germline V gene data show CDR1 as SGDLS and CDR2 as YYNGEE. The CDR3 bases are TGTGCCAGCAGCGAGAGGACTAGCGGGGGCCACAATGAGCAGTTCTTC. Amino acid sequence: CASSERTSGGHNEQFF.

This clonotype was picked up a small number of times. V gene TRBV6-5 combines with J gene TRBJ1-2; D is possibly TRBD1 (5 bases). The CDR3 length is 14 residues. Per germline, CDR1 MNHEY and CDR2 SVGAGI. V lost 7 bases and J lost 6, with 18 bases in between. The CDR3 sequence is CASTPGDWVNGYTF. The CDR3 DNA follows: TGTGCCAGCACCCCGGGGGACTGGGTTAATGGCTACACCTTC.

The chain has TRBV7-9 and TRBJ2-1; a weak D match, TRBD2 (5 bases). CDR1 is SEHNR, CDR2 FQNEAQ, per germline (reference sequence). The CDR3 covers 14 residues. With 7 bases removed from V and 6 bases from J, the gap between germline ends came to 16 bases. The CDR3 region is CASNLRELPNEQFF. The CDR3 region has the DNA TGTGCCAGCAACCTCCGGGAACTACCCAATGAGCAGTTCTTC.

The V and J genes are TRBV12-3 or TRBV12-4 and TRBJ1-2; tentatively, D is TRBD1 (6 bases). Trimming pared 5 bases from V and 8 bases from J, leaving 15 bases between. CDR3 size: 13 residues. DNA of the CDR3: TGTGCCAGCAGTCCTACAGGGTTGAACGGCTACACCTTC. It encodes CASSPTGLNGYTF.

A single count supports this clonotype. The CDR3 loop reads CASSPRDTQRAYEQYF. The CDR3 DNA sequence: TGCGCCAGCAGCCCCCGGGACACCCAGAGAGCCTACGAGCAGTACTTC. The rearrangement uses TRBV5-1 and TRBJ2-7; D may be TRBD1 (6 bases). CDR1 is SGHRS, CDR2 YFSETQ, per germline. V was clipped by 4 bases and J by 2 bases, with 19 bases between them. The CDR3 extends over 16 amino acids.

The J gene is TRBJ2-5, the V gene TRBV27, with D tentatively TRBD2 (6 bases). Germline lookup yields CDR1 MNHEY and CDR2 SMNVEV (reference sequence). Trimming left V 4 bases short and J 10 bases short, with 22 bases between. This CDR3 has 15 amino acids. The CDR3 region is CASSSFGLPGVGQYF. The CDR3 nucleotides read TGTGCCAGCAGTTCCTTCGGACTACCCGGGGTGGGCCAGTACTTC.

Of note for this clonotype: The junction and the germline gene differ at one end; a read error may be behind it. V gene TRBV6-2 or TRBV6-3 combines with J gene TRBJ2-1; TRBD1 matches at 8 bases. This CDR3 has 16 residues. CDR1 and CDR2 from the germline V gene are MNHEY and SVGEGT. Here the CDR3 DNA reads TGTGCCAGCAGTCGAATACCGGGACAGGCCTACAATGGGCAGTTCTTC. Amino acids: CASSRIPGQAYNGQFF.

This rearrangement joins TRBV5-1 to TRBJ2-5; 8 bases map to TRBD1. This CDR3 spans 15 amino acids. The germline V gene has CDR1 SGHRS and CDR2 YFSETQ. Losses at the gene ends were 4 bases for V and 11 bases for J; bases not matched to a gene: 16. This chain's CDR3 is CASSRGTGAFREQYF. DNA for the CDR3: TGCGCCAGCAGCCGAGGGACAGGAGCTTTTCGGGAGCAGTACTTC.

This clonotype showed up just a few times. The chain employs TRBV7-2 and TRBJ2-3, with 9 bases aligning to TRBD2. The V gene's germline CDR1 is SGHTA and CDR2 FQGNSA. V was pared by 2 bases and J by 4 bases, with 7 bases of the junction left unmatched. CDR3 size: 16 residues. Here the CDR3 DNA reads TGTGCCAGCAGCTTAATTAGCGGGAGTGTTTCAGATACGCAGTATTTT. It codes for CASSLISGSVSDTQYF.

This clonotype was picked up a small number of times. The CDR3 sequence is CSAGDRGRGYEQYF. CDR3 sequence (DNA): TGCAGTGCCGGGGACAGGGGAAGGGGCTACGAGCAGTACTTC. The chain recombines TRBV20-1 with TRBJ2-7, with 10 bases identical to TRBD1. Germline CDR1 is DFQATT and CDR2 is SNEGSKA (reference sequence). After removal of 6 bases from V and 3 bases from J, the junction contained 8 bases not matched to a gene. This CDR3 contains 14 residues.

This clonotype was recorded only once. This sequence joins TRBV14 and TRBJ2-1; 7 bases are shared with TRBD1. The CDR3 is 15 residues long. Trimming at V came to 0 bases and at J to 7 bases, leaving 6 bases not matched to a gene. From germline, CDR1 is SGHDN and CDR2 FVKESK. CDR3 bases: TGTGCCAGCAGCCAAGATCTGGTCAGGGGGAATGAGCAGTTCTTC. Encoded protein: CASSQDLVRGNEQFF.

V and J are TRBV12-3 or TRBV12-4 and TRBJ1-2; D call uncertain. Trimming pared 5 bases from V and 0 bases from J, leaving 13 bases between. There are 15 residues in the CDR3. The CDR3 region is CASSDGRRANYGYTF. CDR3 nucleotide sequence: TGTGCCAGCAGTGACGGCAGGAGGGCTAACTATGGCTACACCTTC.

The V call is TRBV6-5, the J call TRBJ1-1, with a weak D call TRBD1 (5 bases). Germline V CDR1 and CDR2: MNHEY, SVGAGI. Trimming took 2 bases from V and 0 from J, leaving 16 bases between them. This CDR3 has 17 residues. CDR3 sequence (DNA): TGTGCCAGCAGTTACCTACGCGGTTCGGGGGTGAACACTGAAGCTTTCTTT. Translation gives CASSYLRGSGVNTEAFF.